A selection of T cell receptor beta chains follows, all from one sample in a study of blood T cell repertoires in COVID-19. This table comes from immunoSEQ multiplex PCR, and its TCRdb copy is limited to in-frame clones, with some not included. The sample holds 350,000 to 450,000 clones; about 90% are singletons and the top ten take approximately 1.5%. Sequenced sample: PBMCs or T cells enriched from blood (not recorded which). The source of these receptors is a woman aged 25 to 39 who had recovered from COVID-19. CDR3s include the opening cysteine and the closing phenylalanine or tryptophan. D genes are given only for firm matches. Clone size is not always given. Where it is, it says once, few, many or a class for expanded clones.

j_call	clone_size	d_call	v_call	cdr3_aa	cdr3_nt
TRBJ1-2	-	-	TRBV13	CASRRSQGGYTF	TGTGCCAGCAGAAGGTCCCAGGGCGGCTACACCTTC
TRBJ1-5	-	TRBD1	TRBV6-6	CASTATTGGVQPQHF	TGTGCCAGCACCGCCACGACAGGGGGGGTTCAGCCCCAGCATTTT
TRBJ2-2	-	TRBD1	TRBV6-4	CASSDSYRGAGELFF	TGTGCCAGCAGTGACTCTTACAGGGGGGCCGGGGAGCTGTTTTTT
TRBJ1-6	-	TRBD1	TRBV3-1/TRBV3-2	CASSQIVGQGTYNSPLHF	TGTGCCAGCAGCCAAATAGTAGGACAGGGCACCTATAATTCACCCCTCCACTTT
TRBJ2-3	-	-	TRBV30	CAWRPGLSGTDTQYF	TGTGCCTGGCGACCTGGACTGTCTGGCACAGATACGCAGTATTTT
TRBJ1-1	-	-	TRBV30	CAWRKQGGTEAFF	TGTGCCTGGAGGAAACAAGGGGGAACTGAAGCTTTCTTT
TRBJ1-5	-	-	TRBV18	CASSAGRDQPQHF	TGTGCCAGCTCAGCCGGTCGAGATCAGCCCCAGCATTTT
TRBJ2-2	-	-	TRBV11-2	CASYHRAGGELFF	TGTGCCAGCTACCACAGGGCCGGCGGGGAGCTGTTTTTT
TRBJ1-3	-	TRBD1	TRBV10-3	CAISPNPGQGPTSSGNTIYF	TGTGCCATCAGCCCCAACCCGGGACAGGGGCCAACCAGCTCTGGAAACACCATATATTTT
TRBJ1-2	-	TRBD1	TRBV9	CASSVAGQGHGYTF	TGTGCCAGCAGCGTAGCGGGACAGGGCCATGGCTACACCTTC
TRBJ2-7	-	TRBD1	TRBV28	CASSPGTGGKWQYF	TGTGCCAGCAGCCCCGGGACAGGGGGAAAGTGGCAGTACTTC
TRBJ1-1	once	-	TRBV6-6	CASSYRGRETEAFF	TGTGCCAGCAGTTACCGGGGTAGGGAAACTGAAGCTTTCTTT
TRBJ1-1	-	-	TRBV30	CAWGAGAIEAFF	TGTGCCTGGGGGGCAGGGGCGATTGAAGCTTTCTTT
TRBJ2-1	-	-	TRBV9	CASSVSLESYNEQFF	TGTGCCAGCAGCGTTTCTCTTGAGTCCTACAATGAGCAGTTCTTC
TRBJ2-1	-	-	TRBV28	CASSPEVNEQFF	TGTGCCAGCAGTCCTGAGGTCAATGAGCAGTTCTTC
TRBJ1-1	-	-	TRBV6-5	CASRKDTGEAFF	TGTGCCAGCAGAAAAGACACTGGGGAAGCTTTCTTT
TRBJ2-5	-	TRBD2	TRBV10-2	CASRGSGSCCRETQYF	TGCGCCAGCAGAGGCAGCGGGAGTTGTTGTCGAGAGACCCAGTACTTC
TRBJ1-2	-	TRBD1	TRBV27	CASSLNRGGGYTF	TGTGCCAGCAGTTTAAACAGGGGTGGTGGCTACACCTTC
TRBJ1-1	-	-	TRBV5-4	CASSPGLYTEAFF	TGTGCCAGCAGCCCCGGTCTCTACACTGAAGCTTTCTTT
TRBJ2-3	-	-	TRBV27	CASSLSWQGQGTQYF	TGTGCCAGCAGTTTATCGTGGCAGGGGCAGGGCACGCAGTATTTT
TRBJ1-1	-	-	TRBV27	CASSLNSLNTEAFF	TGTGCCAGCAGTTTAAACAGTTTGAACACTGAAGCTTTCTTT
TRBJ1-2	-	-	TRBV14	CASSHFPGHNYGYTF	TGTGCCAGCAGCCACTTTCCGGGACACAACTATGGCTACACCTTC
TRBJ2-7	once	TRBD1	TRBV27	CASSLQGDRSYEQYF	TGTGCCAGCAGTCTTCAAGGGGACAGGTCCTACGAGCAGTACTTC
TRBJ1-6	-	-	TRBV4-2	CASSQFQGFPQSPLHF	TGTGCCAGCAGCCAATTCCAGGGGTTCCCTCAGTCACCCCTCCACTTT
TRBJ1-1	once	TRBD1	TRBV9	CASSFRGGGITEAFF	TGTGCCAGCAGCTTCAGAGGGGGCGGCATCACTGAAGCTTTCTTT
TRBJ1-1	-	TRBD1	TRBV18	CASSMTGGADTEAFF	TGTGCCAGCTCAATGACAGGGGGAGCTGACACTGAAGCTTTCTTT
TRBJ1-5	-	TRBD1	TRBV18	CASSPSLGTGTLHQPQHF	TGTGCCAGCTCACCCTCGCTGGGGACAGGGACCCTTCATCAGCCCCAGCATTTT
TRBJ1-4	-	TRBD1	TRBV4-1	CASSRPGTENEKLFF	TGCGCCAGCAGCCGTCCCGGGACAGAAAATGAAAAACTGTTTTTT
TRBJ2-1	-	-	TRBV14	CASSQEIDGTEQFF	TGTGCCAGCAGCCAAGAGATTGACGGGACAGAGCAGTTCTTC
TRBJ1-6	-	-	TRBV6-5	CASNKGNSPLHF	TGTGCCAGCAATAAGGGGAATTCACCCCTCCACTTT
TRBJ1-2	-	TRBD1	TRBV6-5	CASSSMDRNYGYTF	TGTGCCAGCAGTTCCATGGACAGGAACTATGGCTACACCTTC
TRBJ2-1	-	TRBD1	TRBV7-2	CASSLRGQGLSNEQFF	TGTGCCAGCAGCTTACGCGGACAGGGCCTTTCCAATGAGCAGTTCTTC
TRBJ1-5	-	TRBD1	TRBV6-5	CASSRDRVNNQPQHF	TGTGCCAGCAGTAGGGACAGGGTAAACAATCAGCCCCAGCATTTT
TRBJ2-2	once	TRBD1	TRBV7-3	CASSLTGVNTGELFF	TGTGCCAGCAGCTTGACAGGGGTGAACACCGGGGAGCTGTTTTTT
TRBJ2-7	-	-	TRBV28	CASSPLGASFYEQYF	TGTGCCAGCAGTCCACTGGGGGCGAGCTTCTACGAGCAGTACTTC
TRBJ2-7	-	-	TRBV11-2	CASSPGYEQYF	TGTGCCAGCAGCCCGGGCTACGAGCAGTACTTC
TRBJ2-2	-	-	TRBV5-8	CASSLYRGPTGELFF	TGTGCCAGCAGCTTGTACCGGGGTCCCACCGGGGAGCTGTTTTTT
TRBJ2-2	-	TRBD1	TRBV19	CASTPGQGSTGELFF	TGTGCCAGTACCCCGGGACAGGGATCCACCGGGGAGCTGTTTTTT
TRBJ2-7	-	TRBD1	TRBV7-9	CASTGDRVGEQYF	TGTGCCAGCACCGGGGACAGGGTTGGAGAGCAGTACTTC
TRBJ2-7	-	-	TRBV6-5	CASRATGGIVNEQYF	TGTGCCAGCAGAGCGACCGGGGGAATCGTCAACGAGCAGTACTTC
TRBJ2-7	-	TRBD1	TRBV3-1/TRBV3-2	CASSLQQGYEQYF	TGTGCCAGCAGCCTCCAACAGGGGTACGAGCAGTACTTC
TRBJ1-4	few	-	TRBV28	CASSLVGGEKLFF	TGTGCCAGCAGTTTAGTTGGGGGGGAAAAACTGTTTTTT
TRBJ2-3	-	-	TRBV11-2	CASSDRTASYYTDTQYF	TGTGCCAGCAGCGATCGGACAGCTTCCTACTACACAGATACGCAGTATTTT
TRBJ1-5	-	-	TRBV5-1	CASKRDIDSNQPQHF	TGCGCCAGCAAAAGGGACATAGATAGCAATCAGCCCCAGCATTTT
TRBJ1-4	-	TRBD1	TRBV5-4	CASSVDRVPEKLFF	TGTGCCAGCAGCGTGGACAGGGTCCCTGAAAAACTGTTTTTT
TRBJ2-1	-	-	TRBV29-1	CSVDRTGRERREQFF	TGCAGCGTTGATAGGACTGGACGGGAAAGGCGAGAGCAGTTCTTC
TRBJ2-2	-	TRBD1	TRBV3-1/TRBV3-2	CASSRDRGTGELFF	TGTGCCAGCAGCCGGGACAGGGGCACCGGGGAGCTGTTTTTT
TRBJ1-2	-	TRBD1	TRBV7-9	CASSGTVHYGYTF	TGTGCCAGCAGCGGGACAGTTCACTATGGCTACACCTTC
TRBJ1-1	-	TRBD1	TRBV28	CASRDRVQGAEAFF	TGTGCCAGCAGGGACAGGGTCCAAGGGGCTGAAGCTTTCTTT
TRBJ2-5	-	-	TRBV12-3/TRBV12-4	CASSLGAQETQYF	TGTGCCAGCAGTTTGGGGGCCCAAGAGACCCAGTACTTC
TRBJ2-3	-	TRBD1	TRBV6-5	CASSPTGGGADTQYF	TGTGCCAGCAGTCCAACAGGGGGCGGGGCAGATACGCAGTATTTT
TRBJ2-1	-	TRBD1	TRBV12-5	CASGLGQGNYNEQFF	TGTGCTAGTGGTTTGGGACAGGGCAATTACAATGAGCAGTTCTTC
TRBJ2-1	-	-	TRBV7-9	CASSLSGAGEFF	TGTGCCAGCAGCTTGAGTGGAGCAGGGGAGTTCTTC
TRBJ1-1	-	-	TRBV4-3	CASSQDWRNTEAFF	TGCGCCAGCAGCCAAGATTGGAGGAACACTGAAGCTTTCTTT
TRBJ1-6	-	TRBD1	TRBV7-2	CASSLERGRGLWSPLHF	TGTGCCAGCAGCTTAGAACGGGGTAGGGGGCTCTGGTCACCCCTCCACTTT
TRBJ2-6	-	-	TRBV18	CASSPRLGLSSGANVLTF	TGTGCCAGCTCACCACGGCTGGGGCTAAGCTCTGGGGCCAACGTCCTGACTTTC
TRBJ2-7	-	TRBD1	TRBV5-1	CASSLDRDRTYEQYF	TGCGCCAGCAGCTTGGACCGGGACAGGACCTACGAGCAGTACTTC
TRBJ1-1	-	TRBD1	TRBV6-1	CASSDLGQGSTEAFF	TGTGCCAGCAGTGATTTGGGACAGGGGAGCACTGAAGCTTTCTTT